Below, 8 T cell receptor beta chains from the same sample are listed, as sequenced in a study of regulatory T cells in long-lasting Graves disease. According to the study, TCR beta libraries were built with iRepertoire HTBI primers and CDR3-region Arm-PCR. TCRdb redid the calling of the multiplex PCR reads with MiXCR, one entry per CDR3 protein. The sample lists about 560,000 distinct CDR3 sequences, about 16% occurring once. Time point of the sample: newly diagnosed GD, antithyroid drugs for less than 3 months. RNA isolated from PBMCs was used to make the TCR library. These data also featured in a second study, about T cells in Graves' hyperthyroidism and ophthalmopathy.

The sequenced sample was peripheral blood mononuclear cells (PBMCs), obtained at new diagnosis, from a patient treated with antithyroid drugs. Every receptor here comes from a man aged 18 to 30 with Graves disease.

V usage is TRBV24-1 and J usage is TRBJ1-2, with 8 positions matching TRBD1. The CDR3 is 14 amino acids. Germline V gives CDR1 KGHDR, CDR2 SFDVKD. The V and J ends lost 3 bases and 7 bases, in that order; junction bases with no gene match: 6. Here the CDR3 DNA reads TGTGCCACCAGTGATCCACCGGACAGGGCTGGCTACACCTTC. It yields the protein CATSDPPDRAGYTF.

This clonotype came up a few times. V gene TRBV18 combines with J gene TRBJ1-1; TRBD1 matches 7 bases. Germline V gene sequence: CDR1 KGHSH, CDR2 LQKENI. With V trimmed by 5 bases and J by 8 bases, 8 bases remained unmatched. The length of the CDR3 is 13 residues. In DNA, the CDR3 is TGTGCCAGCTCATCAACAGGGGTTAGGGAAGCTTTCTTT. It codes for CASSSTGVREAFF. Filled out from reference TRBV18 and TRBJ1-1, the complete variable domain reads NAGVMQNPRHLVRRRGQEARLRCSPMKGHSHVYWYRQLPEEGLKFMVYLQKENIIDESGMPKERFSAEFPKEGPSILRIQQVVRGDSAAYFCASSSTGVREAFFGQGTRLTVV.

In this sample, this clonotype turned up many times. The chain recombines TRBV5-1 with TRBJ1-1, with D uncertain. Germline assignment: CDR1 SGHRS and CDR2 YFSETQ. Trimming cost V 0 bases and J 4 bases, with 10 bases left between them. This CDR3 spans 14 amino acids. The CDR3 protein is CASSLVGRPTEAFF. The CDR3 nucleotides are TGCGCCAGCAGCTTGGTTGGGCGCCCCACTGAAGCTTTCTTT. The full variable domain, completed using reference TRBV5-1 and TRBJ1-1, is KAGVTQTPRYLIKTRGQQVTLSCSPISGHRSVSWYQQTPGQGLQFLFEYFSETQRNKGNFPGRFSGRQFSNSRSEMNVSTLELGDSALYLCASSLVGRPTEAFFGQGTRLTVV.

At least ten counts were recorded for this clonotype. The rearrangement links TRBV7-9 to TRBJ2-3; TRBD2 agrees at 7 bases. V was pared by 5 bases and J by 0 bases, with 11 bases of the junction left unmatched. The CDR3 length is 17 residues. The germline V gene encodes CDR1 SEHNR and CDR2 FQNEAQ (reference sequence). CDR3 amino acids: CASSRQRLAASTDTQYF. The CDR3 nucleotides are TGTGCCAGCAGCCGTCAGCGGCTAGCGGCTAGCACAGATACGCAGTATTTT.

This rearrangement joins TRBV5-4 to TRBJ2-5; D is undetermined. Trimming stripped 4 bases from V and 1 base from J, with 8 bases between. The CDR3 has 13 residues. The V gene's germline CDR1 is SGHNT and CDR2 YYREEE (reference sequence). CDR3 amino acids: CASSTGFQETQYF. The CDR3 DNA reads TGTGCCAGCAGCACTGGATTCCAAGAGACCCAGTACTTC.

This clonotype occurred many times. The gene calls are TRBV20-1 and TRBJ1-6, with TRBD1 matching 7 bases. V gave up 1 base and J gave up 7 bases; unmatched junction bases: 7. The V gene's germline CDR1 is DFQATT and CDR2 SNEGSKA (reference sequence). The CDR3 is made up of 15 amino acids. CDR3: CSARGEGQWNSPLHF. The CDR3 nucleotides read TGCAGTGCTAGAGGGGAGGGACAGTGGAATTCACCCCTCCACTTT.

This clonotype occurred many times. The chain couples TRBV20-1 to TRBJ2-5; D might be TRBD1 (5 bases). Germline values: CDR1 DFQATT, CDR2 SNEGSKA (reference sequence). The V gene lost 2 bases and the J gene lost 5 bases, with 9 bases spanning the gap. This CDR3 is built from 12 residues. The CDR3 region has the DNA TGCAGTGCTAGAAAGGGGTTGGAGACCCAGTACTTC. This encodes CSARKGLETQYF.

The sample holds a few counts of this clonotype. The gene calls are TRBV3-1 and TRBJ1-5; no reliable D call. The CDR3 runs to 13 residues. The V end lost 0 bases, the J end lost 10 bases, and 10 bases lay between the germline ends. The V gene's germline CDR1 is LGHDT and CDR2 YNNKEL (reference sequence). DNA of the CDR3: TGTGCCAGCAGCCAAGATCGAACTAGACCCCAGCATTTT. Its protein product is CASSQDRTRPQHF. The full variable domain, in which reference TRBV3-1 and TRBJ1-5 provide the parts outside the CDR3, is DTAVSQTPKYLVTQMGNDKSIKCEQNLGHDTMYWYKQDSKKFLKIMFSYNNKELIINETVPNRFSPKSPDKAHLNLHINSLELGDSAVYFCASSQDRTRPQHFGDGTRLSIL.